This T cell receptor beta chain was retrieved from a study of cytomegalovirus exposure and HLA in healthy donors. Points on this clone: Its antigen is currently unknown.

Trimming left V 5 bases short and J 1 base short, with 9 bases between. The CDR3 is 13 residues long. Germline CDR1 SGHKS, CDR2 YYEKEE (reference sequence). PCR involved 60 Vbeta and 13 Jbeta primers. TCRdb's copy holds only in-frame clones and misses some; the assay was immunoSEQ multiplex PCR. The table has about 130,000 clones, around 80% seen once. Study-level results: The study flagged 150 to 200 TCR beta chains as cytomegalovirus-associated.

The TCR comes from a woman under 40 in good health and CMV-seronegative. The material sequenced was PBMCs. The V call is TRBV5-5, the J call TRBJ1-1; possibly TRBD1 for D (6 bases). DNA of the CDR3: TGTGCCAGCAGTCTGGGGGCGAACACTGAAGCTTTCTTT. It codes for CASSLGANTEAFF.